Detailed here is one T cell receptor beta chain. Its antigen is unknown. Per-base quality was not reported, and no clone a single base away is much larger than it. During the collection period, no immune events, such as infections, were documented for the healthy donors. Healthy-donor blood repertoires served as a training cohort to calibrate time-dependent variance in a beta-binomial model of T-cell clone differential abundance. The training cohort included around ten healthy donors, of whom 3 were female and 7 were male. An age range of roughly 25 to 65 years, with an average of 43 years, was recorded for the donors. Obtained from a commercial supplier, whole blood was collected from each healthy donor at three time points set two to three weeks apart. For immunosequencing, genomic DNA was extracted from whole blood that had not been sorted. The immunoSEQ Assay, which uses bias-controlled multiplex PCR amplification of genomic DNA, was used to profile TCRbeta CDR3 regions. The original pipeline was this. To quantify the absolute abundance of each unique TCRbeta CDR3 region, the sequences were collapsed and filtered. Differential abundance was tested with a binomial (Fisher-equivalent) model and with a beta-binomial model adding time-dependent variance fitted from healthy donors. Clones with fewer than 5 combined templates were excluded, and clones with Benjamini-Hochberg FDR below 0.01 were called differentially abundant. The form v = (b*log(k)+a)^2 was used to model beta-binomial variance as a function of total template count across the two samples. Sourced from immuneACCESS, this table was stored by TCRdb with only in-frame sequences that have V and J called. A share of the clones is absent; for the studies checked, an unresolved V gene accounts for under half, and the remainder has no known explanation. From that table come the V and J calls and clone size; the DNA was used to work out D and trimming. The sample contains roughly 130,000 clones, 65% to 90% of them found a single time. Roughly 8% of the sample comes from the top ten.

The sample originates from a study of identifying expanded T cells in peripheral blood (dated by TCRdb to the late 2010s). About the investigation overall: Technical replicates were generated by sequencing separate aliquots of the same genomic DNA pool, and four replicates were compared pairwise.

The junction carries 17 bases between V and J, which are trimmed by 3 bases and 8 bases respectively. The CDR3 contains 14 residues, cysteine and phenylalanine counted. The sequence is cut down to CDR3 DNA, 42 bases in frame from base 1. As encoded in the germline V gene, CDR1 is MGHRA while CDR2 is YSYEKL. What the study reported, not specific to this receptor: Variance in clone template counts between roughly 2-week samples significantly increased with total template count across all healthy donors. The authors expected that biological variance in healthy repertoires might rise further over much longer intervals, such as months to years. Across all healthy-donor time intervals, the beta-binomial model significantly cut both the number of clones called differentially abundant and the false-positive rate. The binomial model flagged approximately 1.2 differentially abundant clones between technical replicates but around 15 over around two weeks and around 20 over about 4 weeks.

The chain uses TRBV4-1 and TRBJ2-7, with the D gene tentatively TRBD1 or TRBD2, based on 5 matching bases in each. This TCR derives from a person aged 18 to 70 in good health. Sequenced input: blood. The sequence in DNA is TGCGCCAGCAGCCAGGGTGGGGACCGGGGAAAGCAGTACTTC. Its protein reads: CASSQGGDRGKQYF.